This TCR beta chain was identified in a study of blood T cells in healthy people across ages (dated by TCRdb to 2015 to 2017). About the investigation overall: Template switching captured roughly one uniquely barcoded TCR beta cDNA molecule per two T cells in model experiments. The study measured age-related changes in TCR beta repertoire diversity using deep sequencing normalized with unique cDNA molecular identifiers. To avoid experimental bias, donors of different ages were randomly spread across the sequencing lanes. The study analyzed two additional independent replicas of 1 million unique cDNA reads from the same blood draw for two donors, one aged 18 to 30 and one aged 80 or older. The donors were divided into four age groups: young (average 16 years), middle-aged (roughly 42), aged (about 60) and long-lived (around 80). Overall study results and their limits: Estimates of total diversity from one million sequenced T cells were regarded as lower bounds and underestimates. The percentage of naive T cells measured by flow cytometry correlated strongly with observed TCR beta diversity. The CMV infection status of donors was not known, potentially confounding age-related changes in expanded clonotypes. Observed TCR beta diversity per million T cells fell roughly linearly with age, and a significant reduction was already apparent by age around 40. Compared with the aged group, the long-lived group had more naive CD4+ T cells, fewer expanded clones and increased TCR diversity, a pattern suggesting age selection. Because profiling used bulk unsorted PBMCs, naive and antigen-experienced compartments could not be compared conclusively.

Library method: 5' RACE. Sequencing used an Illumina HiSeq 2500. A second PCR of 7 to 11 cycles was performed with a sample-barcoded 5' primer and a J-beta primer mix. A unique molecular identifier was introduced onto each TCR beta cDNA molecule by a template-switch 5' adaptor carrying 12 random nucleotides. Each sample yielded at least 3 million CDR3-containing paired-end reads. First-strand cDNA was synthesized from all RNA with the Mint cDNA synthesis kit, primed by a TRBC-specific oligonucleotide. Following uracil-DNA glycosylase treatment, a first 18-cycle PCR with universal primers M1SS and BC2_uni_R was performed on all cDNA. Per the authors' processing: For normalization, 1 million high-quality reads, each with a distinct molecular identifier, were randomly selected from each sample. Instead of being binned into consensus sequences, reads with shared molecular identifiers were discarded. MiTCR, run with a Q25 quality threshold and the strictest error-elimination algorithm, handled CDR3 identification, clonotype clustering and error correction. Lower-bound total TCR beta diversity was estimated with a nonparametric unseen species model using Euler transformation. Starting from the raw public reads, TCRdb applied fastp trimming at Q25, assembled clones with MiXCR and retained in-frame beta chains. Rows with one shared CDR3 protein collapse into an entry with the most common genes and DNA. The V and J calls were not made by the authors but by TCRdb's processing. Present in this sample are 790,000 or so distinct CDR3 sequences, less than 60% of which were seen just once. The top ten clonotypes cover approximately 18% of the sample.

The junction shows trimming of 0 bases on V and 0 bases on J, plus 15 bases between the germline ends. Its CDR3 holds 17 amino acids, cysteine through phenylalanine. Only the CDR3 portion is preserved as DNA: 51 bases, with reading frame beginning at the first base. For CDR1 and CDR2, the germline V gene lists ENHRY and SYGVKD. Comments on this clonotype: Its cognate antigen has yet to be identified. Per-base qualities were not stored, and no clone one base away is much larger.

The donors were some 39 Caucasian individuals from Russia, aged roughly 6 to 100 years, who were systemically healthy. Approximately 10 milliliters of peripheral blood were collected from each donor into EDTA-treated Vacutainer tubes. Ficoll-Paque density-gradient centrifugation was used to isolate PBMCs, with at least 7 million per sample. Trizol reagent was used to extract total RNA from PBMCs, with at least 6 micrograms per sample. For every donor, flow cytometry on a PBMC aliquot measured the percentage of naive CD45RAhigh/CD27high T cells. The chain was built from TRBV10-3 and TRBJ2-7; a confident D gene designation cannot be given. The sequence was collected from an elderly man in good health. The sequencing sample was made of blood. The CDR3 corresponds to CAISESSATLSSYEQYF. The base sequence is TGTGCCATCAGTGAGTCCTCCGCGACATTGAGCTCCTACGAGCAGTACTTC.